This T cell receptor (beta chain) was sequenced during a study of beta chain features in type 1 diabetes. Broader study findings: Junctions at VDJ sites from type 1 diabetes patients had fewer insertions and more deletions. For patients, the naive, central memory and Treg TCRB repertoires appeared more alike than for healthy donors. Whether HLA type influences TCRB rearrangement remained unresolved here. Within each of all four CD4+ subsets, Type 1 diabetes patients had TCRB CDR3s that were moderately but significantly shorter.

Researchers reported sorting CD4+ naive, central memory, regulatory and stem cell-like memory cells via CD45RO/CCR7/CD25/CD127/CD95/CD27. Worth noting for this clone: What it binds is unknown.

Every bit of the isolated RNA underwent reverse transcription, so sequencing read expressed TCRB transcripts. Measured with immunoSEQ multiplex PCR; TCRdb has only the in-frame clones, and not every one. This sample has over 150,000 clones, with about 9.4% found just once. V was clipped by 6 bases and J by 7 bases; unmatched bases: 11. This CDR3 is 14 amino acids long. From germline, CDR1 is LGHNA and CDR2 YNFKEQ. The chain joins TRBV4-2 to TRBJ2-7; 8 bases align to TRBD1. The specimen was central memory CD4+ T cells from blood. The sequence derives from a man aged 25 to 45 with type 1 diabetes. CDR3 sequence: CASRSPPGGREQYF. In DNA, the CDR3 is TGTGCCAGCAGATCTCCTCCAGGGGGCAGAGAGCAGTACTTC.